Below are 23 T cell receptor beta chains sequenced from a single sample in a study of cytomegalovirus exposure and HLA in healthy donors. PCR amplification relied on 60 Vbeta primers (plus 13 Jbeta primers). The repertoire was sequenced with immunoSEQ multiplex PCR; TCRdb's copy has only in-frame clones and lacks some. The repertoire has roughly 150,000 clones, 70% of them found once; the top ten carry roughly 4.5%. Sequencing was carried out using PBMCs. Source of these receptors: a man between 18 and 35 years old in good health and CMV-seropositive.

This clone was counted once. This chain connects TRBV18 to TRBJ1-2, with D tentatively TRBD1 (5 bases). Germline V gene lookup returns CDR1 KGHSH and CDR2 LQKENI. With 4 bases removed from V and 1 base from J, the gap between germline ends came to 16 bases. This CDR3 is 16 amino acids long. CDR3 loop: CASSLGPGLNNYGYTF. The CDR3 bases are TGTGCCAGCTCACTTGGCCCGGGACTGAATAACTATGGCTACACCTTC.

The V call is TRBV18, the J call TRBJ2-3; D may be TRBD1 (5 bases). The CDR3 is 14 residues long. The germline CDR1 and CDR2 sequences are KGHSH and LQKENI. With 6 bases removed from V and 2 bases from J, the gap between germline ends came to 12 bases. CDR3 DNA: TGTGCCAGCTCCCGACAGTCTTTCACAGATACGCAGTATTTT. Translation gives CASSRQSFTDTQYF.

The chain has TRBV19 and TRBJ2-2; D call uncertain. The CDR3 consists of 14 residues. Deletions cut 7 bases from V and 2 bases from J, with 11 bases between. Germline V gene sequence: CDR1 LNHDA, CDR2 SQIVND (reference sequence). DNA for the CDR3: TGTGCCAGTAATTGGAACAGCAACACCGGGGAGCTGTTTTTT. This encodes CASNWNSNTGELFF.

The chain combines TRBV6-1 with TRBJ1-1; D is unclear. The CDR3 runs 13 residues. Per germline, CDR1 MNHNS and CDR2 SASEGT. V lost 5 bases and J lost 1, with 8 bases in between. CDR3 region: CASSTTSNTEAFF. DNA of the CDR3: TGTGCCAGCAGTACGACATCGAACACTGAAGCTTTCTTT.

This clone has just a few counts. CDR3 residues: CASTAGGTKNIQYF. CDR3 DNA sequence: TGTGCCAGCACAGCGGGAGGGACCAAAAACATTCAGTACTTC. This chain joins TRBV6-9 and TRBJ2-4; TRBD2 matches 10 bases. The junction had 2 bases not matched to a gene; V was cut back by 7 bases and J by 2 bases. The length of the CDR3 is 14 residues. Germline assignment: CDR1 MNHGY and CDR2 SVAAGI.

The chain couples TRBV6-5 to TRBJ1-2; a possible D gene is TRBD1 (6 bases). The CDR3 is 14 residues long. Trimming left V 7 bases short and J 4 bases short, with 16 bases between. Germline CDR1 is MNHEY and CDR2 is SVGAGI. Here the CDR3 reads CASKGGGLAYGYTF. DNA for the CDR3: TGTGCCAGCAAAGGGGGGGGCCTCGCCTATGGCTACACCTTC.

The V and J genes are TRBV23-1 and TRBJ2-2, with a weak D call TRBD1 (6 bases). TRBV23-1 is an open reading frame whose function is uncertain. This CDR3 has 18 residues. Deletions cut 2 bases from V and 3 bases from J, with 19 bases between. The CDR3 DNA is TGCGCCAGCAGTCAACGAGATAACAGGGAAGGGGACACCGGGGAGCTGTTTTTT. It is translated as CASSQRDNREGDTGELFF.

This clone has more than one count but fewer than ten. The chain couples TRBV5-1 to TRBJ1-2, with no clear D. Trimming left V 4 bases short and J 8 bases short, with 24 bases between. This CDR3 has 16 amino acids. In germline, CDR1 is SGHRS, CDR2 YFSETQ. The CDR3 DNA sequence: TGCGCCAGCAGCAGATCCGCAGAGGGATGGGTAGAAGGCTACACCTTC. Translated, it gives CASSRSAEGWVEGYTF.

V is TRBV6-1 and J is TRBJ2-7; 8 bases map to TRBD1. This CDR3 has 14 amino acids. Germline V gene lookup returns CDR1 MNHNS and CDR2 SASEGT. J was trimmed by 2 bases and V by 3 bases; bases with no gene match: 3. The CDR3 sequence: CASSEADRAYEQYV. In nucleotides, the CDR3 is TGTGCCAGCAGTGAGGCGGACAGGGCCTACGAGCAGTACGTC.

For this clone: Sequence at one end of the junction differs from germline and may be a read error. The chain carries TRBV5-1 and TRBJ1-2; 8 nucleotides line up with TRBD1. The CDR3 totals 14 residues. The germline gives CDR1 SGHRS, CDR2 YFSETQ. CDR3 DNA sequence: TGCGCCAGCAGTAGACAGGGGATCGACTATGGCTACCCCTTC. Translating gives CASSRQGIDYGYPF.

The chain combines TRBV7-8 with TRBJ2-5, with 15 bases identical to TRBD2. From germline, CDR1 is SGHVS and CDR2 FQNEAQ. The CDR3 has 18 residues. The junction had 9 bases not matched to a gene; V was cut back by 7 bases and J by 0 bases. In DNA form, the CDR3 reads TGTGCCAGCACTCCTGGACTAGCGGGGGGGAACGACCAAGAGACCCAGTACTTC. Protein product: CASTPGLAGGNDQETQYF.

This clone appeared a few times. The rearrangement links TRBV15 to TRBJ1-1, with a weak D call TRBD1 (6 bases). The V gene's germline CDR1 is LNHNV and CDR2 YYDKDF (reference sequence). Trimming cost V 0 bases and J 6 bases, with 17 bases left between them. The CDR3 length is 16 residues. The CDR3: CATSRDNGPTGSEAFF. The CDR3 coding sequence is TGTGCCACCAGCAGAGACAACGGTCCTACAGGGTCTGAAGCTTTCTTT.

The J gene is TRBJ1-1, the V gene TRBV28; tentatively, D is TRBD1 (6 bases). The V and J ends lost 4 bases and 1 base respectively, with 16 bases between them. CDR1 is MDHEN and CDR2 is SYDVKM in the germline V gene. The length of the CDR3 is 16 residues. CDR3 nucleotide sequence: TGTGCCAGCAGTTCTAATTTACAGGGTGAGAACACTGAAGCTTTCTTT. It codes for CASSSNLQGENTEAFF. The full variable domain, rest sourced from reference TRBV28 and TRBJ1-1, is DVKVTQSSRYLVKRTGEKVFLECVQDMDHENMFWYRQDPGLGLRLIYFSYDVKMKEKGDIPEGYSVSREKKERFSLILESASTNQTSMYLCASSSNLQGENTEAFFGQGTRLTVV.

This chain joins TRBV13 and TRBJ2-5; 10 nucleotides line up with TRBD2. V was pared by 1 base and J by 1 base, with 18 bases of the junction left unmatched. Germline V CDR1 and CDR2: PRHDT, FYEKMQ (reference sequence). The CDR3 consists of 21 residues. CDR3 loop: CASSLEGRWGSGGPAQETQYF. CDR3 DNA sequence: TGTGCCAGCAGCTTAGAAGGTCGTTGGGGTAGCGGGGGGCCGGCCCAAGAGACCCAGTACTTC.

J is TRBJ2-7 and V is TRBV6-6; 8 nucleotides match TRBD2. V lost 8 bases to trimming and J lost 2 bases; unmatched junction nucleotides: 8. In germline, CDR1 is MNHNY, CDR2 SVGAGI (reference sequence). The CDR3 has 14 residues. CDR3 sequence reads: CASSSGSPPYEQYV. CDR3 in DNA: TGTGCCAGCTCCAGCGGGAGCCCTCCCTACGAGCAGTACGTC.

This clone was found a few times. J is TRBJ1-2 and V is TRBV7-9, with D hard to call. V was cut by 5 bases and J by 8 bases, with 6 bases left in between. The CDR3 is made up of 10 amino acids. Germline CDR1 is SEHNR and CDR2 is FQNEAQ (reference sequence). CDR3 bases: TGTGCCAGCAGCGCGGGGGGCTACACCTTC. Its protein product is CASSAGGYTF.

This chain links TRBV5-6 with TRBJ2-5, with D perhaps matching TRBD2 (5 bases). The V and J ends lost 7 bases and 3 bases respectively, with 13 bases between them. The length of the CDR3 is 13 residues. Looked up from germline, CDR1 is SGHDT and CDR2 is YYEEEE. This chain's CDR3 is CASGPREKETQYF. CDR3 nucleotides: TGTGCCAGCGGCCCACGGGAAAAAGAGACCCAGTACTTC.

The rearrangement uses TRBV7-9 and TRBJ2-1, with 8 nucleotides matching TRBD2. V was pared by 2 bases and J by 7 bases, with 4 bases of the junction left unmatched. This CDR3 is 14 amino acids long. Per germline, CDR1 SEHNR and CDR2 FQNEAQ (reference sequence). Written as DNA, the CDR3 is TGTGCCAGCAGCTTACGAGCGGGAGATAATGAGCAGTTCTTC. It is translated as CASSLRAGDNEQFF.

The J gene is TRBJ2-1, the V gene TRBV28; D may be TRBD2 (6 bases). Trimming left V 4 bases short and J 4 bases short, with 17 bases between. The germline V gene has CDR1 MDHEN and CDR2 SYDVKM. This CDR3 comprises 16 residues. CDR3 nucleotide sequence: TGTGCCAGCAGTTCCCCCGGGAGTGGGACGTACAATGAGCAGTTCTTC. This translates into CASSSPGSGTYNEQFF.

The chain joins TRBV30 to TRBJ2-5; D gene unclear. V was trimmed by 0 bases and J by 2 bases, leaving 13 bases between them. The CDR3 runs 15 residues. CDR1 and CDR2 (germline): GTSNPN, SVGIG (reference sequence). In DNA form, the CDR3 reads TGTGCCTGGAGTGTACCCCCTACGCCACAAGAGACCCAGTACTTC. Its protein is CAWSVPPTPQETQYF.

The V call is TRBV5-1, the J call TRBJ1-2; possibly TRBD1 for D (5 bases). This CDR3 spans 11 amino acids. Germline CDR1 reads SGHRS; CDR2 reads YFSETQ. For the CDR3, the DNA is TGCGCGACCTACTCAGGGTCGGGCTACACCTTC. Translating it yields CATYSGSGYTF.

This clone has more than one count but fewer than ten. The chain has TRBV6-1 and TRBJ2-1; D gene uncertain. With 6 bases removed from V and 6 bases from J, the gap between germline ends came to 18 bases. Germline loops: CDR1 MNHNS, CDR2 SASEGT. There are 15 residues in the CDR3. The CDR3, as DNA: TGTGCCAGCAGAGAAATCAACAACCTGTTCAATGAGCAGTTCTTC. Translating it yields CASREINNLFNEQFF.

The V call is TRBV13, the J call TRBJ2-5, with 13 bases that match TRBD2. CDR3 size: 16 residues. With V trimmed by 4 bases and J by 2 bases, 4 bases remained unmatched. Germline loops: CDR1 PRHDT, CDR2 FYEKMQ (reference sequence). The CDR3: CASSSRLAGGQETQYF. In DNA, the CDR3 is TGTGCCAGCAGCTCCCGACTAGCGGGAGGTCAAGAGACCCAGTACTTC. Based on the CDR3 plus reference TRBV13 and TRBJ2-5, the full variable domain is AAGVIQSPRHLIKEKRETATLKCYPIPRHDTVYWYQQGPGQDPQFLISFYEKMQSDKGSIPDRFSAQQFSDYHSELNMSSLELGDSALYFCASSSRLAGGQETQYFGPGTRLLVL.